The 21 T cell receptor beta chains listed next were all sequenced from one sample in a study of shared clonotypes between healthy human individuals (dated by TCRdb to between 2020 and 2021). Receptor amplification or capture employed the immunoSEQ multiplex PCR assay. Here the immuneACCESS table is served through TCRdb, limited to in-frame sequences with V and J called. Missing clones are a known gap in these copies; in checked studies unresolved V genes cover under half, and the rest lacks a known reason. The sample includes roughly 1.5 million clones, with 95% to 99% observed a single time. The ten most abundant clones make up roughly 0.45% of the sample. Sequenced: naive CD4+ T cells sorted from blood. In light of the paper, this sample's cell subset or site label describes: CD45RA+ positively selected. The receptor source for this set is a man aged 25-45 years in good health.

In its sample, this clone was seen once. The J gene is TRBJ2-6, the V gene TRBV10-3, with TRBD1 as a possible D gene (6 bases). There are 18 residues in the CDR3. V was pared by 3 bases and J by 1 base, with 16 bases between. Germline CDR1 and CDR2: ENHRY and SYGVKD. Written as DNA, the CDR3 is TGTGCCATCAGTGACAGGGGTCTGAGGGGTTCTGGGGCCAACGTCCTGACTTTC. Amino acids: CAISDRGLRGSGANVLTF.

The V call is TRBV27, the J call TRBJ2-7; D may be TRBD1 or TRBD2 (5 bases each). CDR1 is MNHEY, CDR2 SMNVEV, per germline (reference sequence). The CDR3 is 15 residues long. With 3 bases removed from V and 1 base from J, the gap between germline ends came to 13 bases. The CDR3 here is CASSLFGTVSYEQYF. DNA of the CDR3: TGTGCCAGCAGTTTGTTCGGGACGGTATCCTACGAGCAGTACTTC.

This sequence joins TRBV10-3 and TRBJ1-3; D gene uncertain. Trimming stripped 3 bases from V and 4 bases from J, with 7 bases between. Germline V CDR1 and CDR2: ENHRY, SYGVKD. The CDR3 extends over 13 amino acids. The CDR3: CAISELVGNTIYF. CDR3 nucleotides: TGTGCCATCAGTGAATTGGTCGGAAACACCATATATTTT.

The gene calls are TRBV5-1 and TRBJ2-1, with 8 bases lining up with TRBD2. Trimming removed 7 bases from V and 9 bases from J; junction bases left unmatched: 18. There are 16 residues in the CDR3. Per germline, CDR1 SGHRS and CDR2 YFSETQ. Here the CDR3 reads CASWVGSAGGKGEQFF. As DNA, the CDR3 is TGCGCCAGCTGGGTTGGGTCGGCGGGAGGAAAGGGTGAGCAGTTCTTC.

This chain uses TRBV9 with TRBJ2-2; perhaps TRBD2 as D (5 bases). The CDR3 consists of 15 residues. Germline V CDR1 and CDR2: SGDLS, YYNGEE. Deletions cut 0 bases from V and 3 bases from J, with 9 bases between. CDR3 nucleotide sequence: TGTGCCAGCAGCGTAGGGACGGACTACACCGGGGAGCTGTTTTTT. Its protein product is CASSVGTDYTGELFF.

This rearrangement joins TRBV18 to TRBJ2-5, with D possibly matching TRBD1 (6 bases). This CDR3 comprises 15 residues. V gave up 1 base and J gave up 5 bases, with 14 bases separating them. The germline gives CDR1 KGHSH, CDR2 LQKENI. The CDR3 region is CASSPLVGAWETQYF. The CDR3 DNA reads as TGTGCCAGCTCACCACTGGTGGGGGCTTGGGAGACCCAGTACTTC.

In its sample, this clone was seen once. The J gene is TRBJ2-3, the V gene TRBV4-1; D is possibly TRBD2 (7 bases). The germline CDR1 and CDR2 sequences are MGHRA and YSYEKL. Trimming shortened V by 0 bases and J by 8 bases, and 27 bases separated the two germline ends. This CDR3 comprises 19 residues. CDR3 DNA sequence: TGCGCCAGCAGCCAAGACTTGCTATGGGGAGGGTTTTTACAGGGTACGCAGTATTTT. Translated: CASSQDLLWGGFLQGTQYF.

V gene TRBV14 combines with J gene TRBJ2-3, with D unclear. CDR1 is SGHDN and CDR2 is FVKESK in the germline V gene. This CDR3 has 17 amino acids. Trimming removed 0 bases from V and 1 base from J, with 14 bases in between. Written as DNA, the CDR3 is TGTGCCAGCAGCCAAGATAGTTTACGTTCCGGCACAGATACGCAGTATTTT. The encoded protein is CASSQDSLRSGTDTQYF.

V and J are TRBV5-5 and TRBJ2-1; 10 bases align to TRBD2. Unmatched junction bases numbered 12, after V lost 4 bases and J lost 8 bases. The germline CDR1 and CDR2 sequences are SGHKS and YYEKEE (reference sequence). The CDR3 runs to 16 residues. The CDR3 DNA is TGTGCCAGCAGCCCCAGTAGCGGGAGGCGGTCGGATGAGCAGTTCTTC. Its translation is CASSPSSGRRSDEQFF.

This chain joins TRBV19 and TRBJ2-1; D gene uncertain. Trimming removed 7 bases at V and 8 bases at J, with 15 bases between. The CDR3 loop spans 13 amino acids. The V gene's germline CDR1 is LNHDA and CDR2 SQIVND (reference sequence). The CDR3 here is CASTNMMRHEQFF. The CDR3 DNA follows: TGTGCCAGTACGAACATGATGAGGCATGAGCAGTTCTTC.

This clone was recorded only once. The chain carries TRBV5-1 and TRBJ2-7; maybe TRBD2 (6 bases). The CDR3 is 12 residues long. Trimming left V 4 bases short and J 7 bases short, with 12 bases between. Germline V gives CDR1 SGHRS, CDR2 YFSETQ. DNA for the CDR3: TGCGCCAGCAGCACGGACCGGGGGGAGCAGTACTTC. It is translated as CASSTDRGEQYF.

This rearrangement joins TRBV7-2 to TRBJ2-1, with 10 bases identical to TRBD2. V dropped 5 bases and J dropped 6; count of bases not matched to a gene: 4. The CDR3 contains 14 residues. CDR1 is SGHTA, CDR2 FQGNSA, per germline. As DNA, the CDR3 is TGTGCCAGCAGCGCGGGACTAGCGCTCAATGAGCAGTTCTTC. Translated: CASSAGLALNEQFF.

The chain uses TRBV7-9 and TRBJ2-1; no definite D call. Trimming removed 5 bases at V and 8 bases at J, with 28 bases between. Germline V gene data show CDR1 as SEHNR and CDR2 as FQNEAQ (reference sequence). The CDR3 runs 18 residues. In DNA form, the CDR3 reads TGTGCCAGCAGCCCCCCAATATCAGAGGACCGTCCCTTTTATGAGCAGTTCTTC. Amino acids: CASSPPISEDRPFYEQFF.

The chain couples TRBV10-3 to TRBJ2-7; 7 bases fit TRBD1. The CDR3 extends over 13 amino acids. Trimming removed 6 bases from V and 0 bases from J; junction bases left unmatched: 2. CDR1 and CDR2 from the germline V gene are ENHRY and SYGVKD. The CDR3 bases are TGTGCCATCAGCGACAGGGTCTCCTACGAGCAGTACTTC. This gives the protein CAISDRVSYEQYF.

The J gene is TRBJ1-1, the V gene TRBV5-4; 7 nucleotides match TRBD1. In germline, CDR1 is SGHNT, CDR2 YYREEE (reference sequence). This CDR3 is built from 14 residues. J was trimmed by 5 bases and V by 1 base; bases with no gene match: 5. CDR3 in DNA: TGTGCCAGCAGCTTGTGGGCAGGGGGGACTGAAGCTTTCTTT. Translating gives CASSLWAGGTEAFF.

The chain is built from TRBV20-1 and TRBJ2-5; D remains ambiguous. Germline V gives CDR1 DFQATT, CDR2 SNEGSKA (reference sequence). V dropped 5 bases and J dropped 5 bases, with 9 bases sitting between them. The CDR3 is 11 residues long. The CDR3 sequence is CSAGRPETQYF. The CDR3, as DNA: TGCAGTGCTGGGCGGCCCGAGACCCAGTACTTC.

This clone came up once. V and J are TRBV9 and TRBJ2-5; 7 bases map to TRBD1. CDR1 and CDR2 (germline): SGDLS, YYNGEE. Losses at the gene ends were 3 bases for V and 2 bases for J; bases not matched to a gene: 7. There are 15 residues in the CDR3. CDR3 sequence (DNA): TGTGCCAGCAGCGGGACCAGCAGGGGGCAAGAGACCCAGTACTTC. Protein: CASSGTSRGQETQYF.

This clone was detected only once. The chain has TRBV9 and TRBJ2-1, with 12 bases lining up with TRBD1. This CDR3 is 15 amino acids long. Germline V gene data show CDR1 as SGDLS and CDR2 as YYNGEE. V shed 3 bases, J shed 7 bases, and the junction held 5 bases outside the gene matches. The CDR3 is CASSARDRGLNEQFF. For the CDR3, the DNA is TGTGCCAGCAGCGCCCGGGACAGGGGGCTGAATGAGCAGTTCTTC.

Written as DNA, the CDR3 is TGTGCCAGCTCACCACTTAATGCCGGGGAGCTGTTTTTT. Protein product: CASSPLNAGELFF. The V and J genes are TRBV18 and TRBJ2-2, with no clear D. CDR1 and CDR2 (germline): KGHSH, LQKENI. The CDR3 is 13 amino acids. V lost 1 base to trimming and J lost 6 bases, with 6 bases between them. Looking up the rest from reference TRBV18 and TRBJ2-2 gives the full variable domain: NAGVMQNPRHLVRRRGQEARLRCSPMKGHSHVYWYRQLPEEGLKFMVYLQKENIIDESGMPKERFSAEFPKEGPSILRIQQVVRGDSAAYFCASSPLNAGELFFGEGSRLTVL.

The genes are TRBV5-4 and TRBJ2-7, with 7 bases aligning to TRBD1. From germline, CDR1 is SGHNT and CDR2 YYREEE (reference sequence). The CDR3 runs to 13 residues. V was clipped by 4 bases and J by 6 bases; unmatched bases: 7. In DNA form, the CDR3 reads TGTGCCAGCAGCCAACAGGGGTTTGGCGAGCAGTACTTC. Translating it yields CASSQQGFGEQYF. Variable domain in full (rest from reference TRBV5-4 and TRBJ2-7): ETGVTQSPTHLIKTRGQQVTLRCSSQSGHNTVSWYQQALGQGPQFIFQYYREEENGRGNFPPRFSGLQFPNYSSELNVNALELDDSALYLCASSQQGFGEQYFGPGTRLTVT.

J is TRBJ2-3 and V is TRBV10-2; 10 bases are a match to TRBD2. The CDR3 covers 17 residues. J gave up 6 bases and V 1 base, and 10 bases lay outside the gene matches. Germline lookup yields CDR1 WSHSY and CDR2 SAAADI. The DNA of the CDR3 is TGCGCCAGCAGTGAGTTTGTAGCGGGAGGTTCTCGGGATACGCAGTATTTT. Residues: CASSEFVAGGSRDTQYF.